The clone carrying this TCR beta chain was counted a single time. Its antigen is unknown. Germline is not matched at one junction end, which may reflect a read error. The data were obtained in a study of shared clonotypes between healthy human individuals. Study results and caveats: Read depth was anticipated to influence clonotype sharing among donors.

The method was immunoSEQ multiplex PCR; TCRdb's version includes in-frame clones alone and lacks a portion of them. Of approximately 1,000,000 clones in the sample, approximately 75% are singletons; the top ten hold 0.89%. The CDR3 spans 12 residues. Germline loops: CDR1 MNHEY, CDR2 SMNVEV (reference sequence). It was into CD45RA+ naive and CD45RA-negative memory subsets that the CD4+ cells were split. The J gene is TRBJ2-3, the V gene TRBV27; D remains ambiguous. This sequence originates from a man aged 18 to 30 in good health. Some clones in this sample may be carry-over from other donors' samples. The specimen sequenced was memory CD4+ T cells from PBMCs. Subset given: CD45RA-negative fraction. The CDR3 protein is CASSSRTDTQCF. The CDR3 nucleotides are TGTGCCAGCAGTTCCCGCACAGATACGCAGTGTTTT.